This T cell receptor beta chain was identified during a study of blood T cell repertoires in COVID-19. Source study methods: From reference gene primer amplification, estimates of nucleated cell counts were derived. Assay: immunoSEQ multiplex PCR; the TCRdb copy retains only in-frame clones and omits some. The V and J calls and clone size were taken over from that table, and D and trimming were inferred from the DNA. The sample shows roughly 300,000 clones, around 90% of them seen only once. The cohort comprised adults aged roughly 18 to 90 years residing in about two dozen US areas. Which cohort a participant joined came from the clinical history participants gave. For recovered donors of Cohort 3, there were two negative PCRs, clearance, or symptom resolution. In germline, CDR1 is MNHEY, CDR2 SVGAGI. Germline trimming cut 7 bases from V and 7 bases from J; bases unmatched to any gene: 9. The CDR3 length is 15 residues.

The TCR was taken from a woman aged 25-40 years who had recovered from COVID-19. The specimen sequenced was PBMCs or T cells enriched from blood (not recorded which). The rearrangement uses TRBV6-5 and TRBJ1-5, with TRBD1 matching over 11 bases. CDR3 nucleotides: TGTGCCAGCACTATCCGGACAGGGGGCTGGCAGCCCCAGCATTTT. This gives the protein CASTIRTGGWQPQHF.